The text below deals with one TCR beta chain. Original processing notes: From reference gene primer amplification, estimates of nucleated cell counts were derived. Method: immunoSEQ multiplex PCR; TCRdb's copy keeps in-frame clones and lacks some. From that table come the V and J calls and clone size; the DNA was used to work out D and trimming. Of roughly 150,000 clones listed, about four fifths are singletons. V lost 4 bases and J lost 8, with 11 bases in between. The germline gives CDR1 MDHEN, CDR2 SYDVKM. This CDR3 comprises 12 residues. The data were obtained in a study of blood T cell repertoires in COVID-19. At the level of the study: The United States, Italy and Spain supplied acute and convalescent COVID-19 samples.

Sequenced: peripheral blood. J is TRBJ1-1 and V is TRBV28; D is possibly TRBD1 (5 bases). This TCR was sampled from a woman aged 55-70 years with COVID-19, enrolled during active disease. For the CDR3, the DNA is TGTGCCAGCAGTTCGGGGGTAAGGGAAGCTTTCTTT. It is translated as CASSSGVREAFF.